Listed below are T cell receptor beta chains from one sample, sequenced in a study of blood T cell repertoires in COVID-19. Data came from immunoSEQ multiplex PCR; TCRdb stores just in-frame clones and leaves some out. Here the sample spans fewer than 350,000 clones, around nine tenths being singletons. The sequenced material came from PBMCs or T cells enriched from blood (not recorded which). The receptor source for this set is a middle-aged woman who had recovered from COVID-19. The CDR3 runs from the conserved cysteine through the conserved F or W. Each record gives: D gene, V gene, clone size, J gene, CDR3 protein, CDR3 DNA. D genes are given only for firm matches. A clone size is listed for some rows: how often the clone was seen (once, few, many), or a class if it is expanded.

.	TRBV6-5	.	TRBJ2-2	CASRSRGRSGELFF	TGTGCCAGCAGGAGTCGGGGTCGGTCCGGGGAGCTGTTTTTT
TRBD1	TRBV5-1	.	TRBJ2-1	CASSLGGVGTAINEQFF	TGCGCCAGCAGCTTGGGGGGTGTGGGGACAGCTATCAATGAGCAGTTCTTC
.	TRBV15	.	TRBJ1-2	CAIPAREGFGYTF	TGTGCCATCCCCGCGAGGGAAGGGTTCGGCTACACCTTC
.	TRBV18	.	TRBJ1-4	CASSPPAVGSEKLFF	TGTGCCAGCTCACCCCCCGCCGTCGGTTCTGAAAAACTGTTTTTT
TRBD2	TRBV2	.	TRBJ2-7	CASSGTSGVSYEQYF	TGTGCCAGCAGTGGGACTAGCGGGGTCTCCTACGAGCAGTACTTC
.	TRBV4-1	.	TRBJ1-2	CASSPSGGDYGYTF	TGCGCCAGCAGCCCTTCGGGGGGGGACTATGGCTACACCTTC
.	TRBV5-1	.	TRBJ2-2	CASSSRGRGDTGELFF	TGCGCCAGCAGCTCGCGTGGCAGGGGGGACACCGGGGAGCTGTTTTTT
TRBD2	TRBV7-7	.	TRBJ2-5	CASSQGLAGGRETQYF	TGTGCTAGCAGCCAGGGACTAGCGGGAGGGAGGGAGACCCAGTACTTC
.	TRBV7-2	.	TRBJ1-5	CASSPQKHSNQPQHF	TGTGCCAGCAGCCCCCAGAAACATAGCAATCAGCCCCAGCATTTT
.	TRBV18	.	TRBJ1-4	CASSPRGTTNEKLFF	TGTGCCAGCTCACCTCGCGGGACAACTAATGAAAAACTGTTTTTT
.	TRBV7-2	.	TRBJ1-5	CASSRDSNQPQHF	TGTGCCAGCTCGCGCGATAGCAATCAGCCCCAGCATTTT
.	TRBV7-6	.	TRBJ2-7	CASSPLNGGSSYEQYF	TGTGCCAGCAGCCCGCTGAACGGGGGAAGCTCCTACGAGCAGTACTTC
TRBD1	TRBV11-3	once	TRBJ2-7	CASSLDQTGTEQYF	TGTGCCAGCAGCTTAGATCAGACAGGGACGGAGCAGTACTTC
TRBD2	TRBV7-2	once	TRBJ2-7	CASSLGLAGDEQYF	TGTGCCAGCAGCTTGGGACTAGCGGGAGACGAGCAGTACTTC
.	TRBV30	.	TRBJ1-5	CAWALRGDQPQHF	TGTGCCTGGGCCCTCCGGGGGGATCAGCCCCAGCATTTT
TRBD1	TRBV5-4	.	TRBJ1-2	CASSDDRGIYGYTF	TGTGCCAGCAGCGACGACAGGGGGATCTATGGCTACACCTTC
.	TRBV7-2	.	TRBJ1-3	CASSLTDRFSGNTIYF	TGTGCCAGCAGCTTAACCGACAGGTTCTCTGGAAACACCATATATTTT
TRBD1	TRBV9	.	TRBJ1-2	CASSKGQGNYGYTF	TGTGCCAGCAGCAAGGGACAGGGCAACTATGGCTACACCTTC
.	TRBV5-4	few	TRBJ1-1	CASSLNQGGDTEAFF	TGTGCCAGCAGCTTAAATCAGGGCGGCGACACTGAAGCTTTCTTT
.	TRBV5-4	.	TRBJ1-1	CASRPGTTMNTEAFF	TGTGCCAGCAGACCAGGTACGACTATGAACACTGAAGCTTTCTTT
.	TRBV6-6	.	TRBJ2-3	CASSPNTDTQYF	TGTGCCAGCAGTCCAAACACAGATACGCAGTATTTT
TRBD1	TRBV9	.	TRBJ2-5	CASSVGGGQGLETQYF	TGTGCCAGCAGCGTAGGAGGGGGACAGGGGTTGGAGACCCAGTACTTC
.	TRBV5-6	.	TRBJ1-2	CASSLRLSVNYGYTF	TGTGCCAGCAGCTTGAGACTATCTGTTAACTATGGCTACACCTTC
TRBD1	TRBV2	once	TRBJ1-2	CASSGILTGGGYGYTF	TGTGCCAGCAGTGGGATCCTTACAGGGGGGGGCTATGGCTACACCTTC
TRBD1	TRBV7-9	.	TRBJ2-7	CASSLGRGPYEQYF	TGTGCCAGCAGCTTAGGCAGGGGGCCGTACGAGCAGTACTTC
TRBD1	TRBV11-3	.	TRBJ2-2	CASSLNRGLRTGELFF	TGTGCCAGCAGCTTAAACAGGGGGCTTCGCACCGGGGAGCTGTTTTTT
.	TRBV19	once	TRBJ1-4	CASSTDGTTSFLNEKLFF	TGTGCCAGTAGTACAGACGGGACAACCTCCTTTCTGAATGAAAAACTGTTTTTT
TRBD1	TRBV5-1	once	TRBJ1-5	CASSLTGGSRPQHF	TGCGCCAGCAGCTTAACAGGGGGAAGTCGGCCCCAGCATTTT
.	TRBV11-2	few	TRBJ2-3	CASSHTDTQYF	TGTGCCAGCAGTCATACAGATACGCAGTATTTT
TRBD2	TRBV7-8	.	TRBJ2-1	CASSSSGGDANEQFF	TGTGCCAGCAGCTCTAGCGGGGGGGACGCCAATGAGCAGTTCTTC
.	TRBV27	few	TRBJ2-7	CASSWRGLGTYEQYF	TGTGCCAGCAGCTGGAGGGGATTGGGGACCTACGAGCAGTACTTC
TRBD1	TRBV2	.	TRBJ1-2	CASRQQGNVNYGYTF	TGTGCCAGCAGACAACAGGGGAATGTTAACTATGGCTACACCTTC
TRBD1	TRBV18	few	TRBJ2-7	CASSPPGQVVEQYF	TGTGCCAGCTCACCACCCGGACAGGTAGTCGAGCAGTACTTC